This T cell receptor (beta chain) was recovered during a study of CD8+ T cells in alopecia areata. Study as a whole: Tofacitinib administration persisted for 6 to 18 months, succeeded by 6 months off drug.

Trimming cost V 1 base and J 5 bases, with 9 bases left between them. The CDR3 is 13 residues long. The germline V gene encodes CDR1 SGHRS and CDR2 YFSETQ. Isolated RNA was reverse transcribed into cDNA used as the sequencing template. The repertoire was sequenced with immunoSEQ multiplex PCR; TCRdb's copy has only in-frame clones and lacks some. The sample yields under 250,000 clones, approximately 72% seen once. Indicated treatment: oral pan-JAK inhibitor, 5-10 mg twice daily. Alopecia areata patients gave lesional scalp punch biopsies and peripheral blood samples. On this clone itself: This specimen includes other DNA sequences encoding the same CDR3.

The material sequenced was CD4+ T cells sorted from blood, taken between weeks 43 and 45, from a patient treated with tofacitinib. The TCR sequence derives from a human donor with alopecia areata. V is TRBV5-1 and J is TRBJ1-1; perhaps TRBD1 as D (5 bases). CDR3 sequence: CASSLSWGTEAFF. The CDR3 DNA reads TGCGCCAGCAGCTTGTCCTGGGGGACTGAAGCTTTCTTT.